The entry that follows covers one TCR beta chain sequence. What it recognizes is unknown. Germline V gives CDR1 SNHLY, CDR2 FYNNEI. This CDR3 comprises 14 residues. With 4 bases removed from V and 0 bases from J, the gap between germline ends came to 8 bases. This record belongs to a study of T cell responses to AZD1222 COVID-19 vaccine. Study-wide context: Pooled together were second doses at about 4 or about 12 weeks.

Generated by immunoSEQ multiplex PCR, the TCRdb table keeps only in-frame clones and is missing some. Counted here are roughly 91,000 clones, approximately 89% occurring once; the ten biggest clones make up 2% to 2.5%. Study-wide results and limits: A mostly white British donor set with more females was recruited, and clonal diversity was possibly underestimated. Researchers took repertoire samples only after the peak T cell response had come. Nearly half of unique spike-specific TCRs reportedly avoided B.1.351 and B.1.1.7 mutated regions.

The material was peripheral blood, obtained on day 0 of AZD1222 vaccination. The chain links TRBV2 to TRBJ2-3, with D unclear. The origin of this receptor is an adult in good health. The CDR3 DNA reads TGTGCCAGCAGTGTTCCAACAAGCACAGATACGCAGTATTTT. It yields the protein CASSVPTSTDTQYF. Based on the CDR3 plus reference TRBV2 and TRBJ2-3, the full variable domain is EPEVTQTPSHQVTQMGQEVILRCVPISNHLYFYWYRQILGQKVEFLVSFYNNEISEKSEIFDDQFSVERPDGSNFTLKIRSTKLEDSAMYFCASSVPTSTDTQYFGPGTRLTVL.